This passage covers 31 T cell receptor beta chains from one sample sequenced in a study of blood T cells in healthy people across ages. A second 7 to 11 cycle PCR used barcoded and J-beta primers. A single record per CDR3 protein comes from TCRdb applying MiXCR to the 5' RACE reads. The profile shows around 820,000 distinct CDR3 sequences, roughly 25% of them singletons. Another study also made use of these data, one on T cells of mothers and their children.

The sample was blood. The receptors come from a boy aged 5 to 17 in good health.

This rearrangement joins TRBV27 to TRBJ1-2, with TRBD1 matching over 7 bases. Germline V gene lookup returns CDR1 MNHEY and CDR2 SMNVEV (reference sequence). This CDR3 region has 14 residues. The V segment lost 6 bases and the J segment 3 bases; nucleotides outside the gene matches: 7. In nucleotides, the CDR3 is TGTGCCAGCAGCCGAGGGACAGACCACTATGGCTACACCTTC. This codes for CASSRGTDHYGYTF.

In this sample, this clonotype turned up a few times. The CDR3 sequence: CASSNSEGGTQYF. In DNA, the CDR3 is TGTGCCAGCAGTAACTCCGAGGGCGGGACCCAGTACTTC. The V gene is TRBV2, the J gene TRBJ2-5, with a tentative D call TRBD2 (5 bases). The CDR3 covers 13 residues. Germline CDR1 SNHLY, CDR2 FYNNEI. The V and J ends lost 5 bases and 7 bases respectively, with 14 bases between them.

This chain uses TRBV11-2 with TRBJ2-7; unclear D gene. CDR3 size: 14 residues. The V end was cut by 5 bases, the J end by 0 bases, with 11 bases between. Germline lookup yields CDR1 SGHAT and CDR2 FQNNGV. The CDR3 DNA follows: TGTGCCAGCAGCCCTGACATAACCTCCTACGAGCAGTACTTC. Its protein product is CASSPDITSYEQYF. Supplemented by reference TRBV11-2 and TRBJ2-7, the full variable domain reads EAGVAQSPRYKIIEKRQSVAFWCNPISGHATLYWYQQILGQGPKLLIQFQNNGVVDDSQLPKDRFSAERLKGVDSTLKIQPAKLEDSAVYLCASSPDITSYEQYFGPGTRLTVT.

This clonotype was recorded a few times. The V call is TRBV7-2, the J call TRBJ1-1; D is possibly TRBD1 (6 bases). Germline CDR1 reads SGHTA; CDR2 reads FQGNSA. V lost 1 base and J 0 bases, leaving 12 bases between the germline ends. This CDR3 has 16 residues. The CDR3 region is CASSLVGATMNTEAFF. The CDR3 DNA is TGTGCCAGCAGCTTAGTGGGGGCCACCATGAACACTGAAGCTTTCTTT.

On this clonotype: As the CDR3 is not closed by the conserved phenylalanine or tryptophan, this likely results from a read error. The CDR3 sequence: CASSPRGTGLYEQFL. The CDR3 DNA reads as TGTGCCAGCAGCCCCCGGGGTACAGGGTTGTATGAGCAGTTCTTA. The V call is TRBV3-1, the J call TRBJ2-1, with D possibly matching TRBD1 (6 bases). V gave up 4 bases and J gave up 8 bases, with 18 bases separating them. Germline-derived CDR1 and CDR2 are LGHDT and YNNKEL (reference sequence). This CDR3 has 15 residues.

This clonotype has only a few counts. The V gene is TRBV18, the J gene TRBJ2-4, with D unresolved. The germline V gene has CDR1 KGHSH and CDR2 LQKENI. The CDR3 covers 14 residues. V was cut by 0 bases and J by 0 bases, with 3 bases left in between. For the CDR3, the DNA is TGTGCCAGCTCACCACCGACAGCCAAAAACATTCAGTACTTC. Its translation: CASSPPTAKNIQYF.

Only a few counts were recorded for this clonotype. The rearrangement joins TRBV19 to TRBJ1-2, with D uncertain. Germline V gene data show CDR1 as LNHDA and CDR2 as SQIVND (reference sequence). With 1 base removed from V and 5 bases from J, the gap between germline ends came to 11 bases. There are 14 residues in the CDR3. The CDR3 protein is CASSIGGQLYGYTF. The CDR3 DNA is TGTGCCAGTAGTATAGGAGGGCAACTTTATGGCTACACCTTC. Combining the CDR3 with reference TRBV19 and TRBJ1-2 gives the whole variable domain DGGITQSPKYLFRKEGQNVTLSCEQNLNHDAMYWYRQDPGQGLRLIYYSQIVNDFQKGDIAEGYSVSREKKESFPLTVTSAQKNPTAFYLCASSIGGQLYGYTFGSGTRLTVV.

This clonotype was picked up a small number of times. The chain carries TRBV5-1 and TRBJ2-7; tentatively, D is TRBD1 or TRBD2 (6 bases each). Trimming shortened V by 0 bases and J by 5 bases, and 15 bases separated the two germline ends. CDR3 length equals 15 residues. Germline V CDR1 and CDR2: SGHRS, YFSETQ. The CDR3 protein is CASSLGELGGNEQYF. CDR3 bases: TGCGCCAGCAGCTTGGGGGAACTCGGGGGCAACGAGCAGTACTTC.

The gene calls are TRBV19 and TRBJ2-7; 10 bases line up with TRBD1. The CDR3 runs 13 residues. Germline values: CDR1 LNHDA, CDR2 SQIVND (reference sequence). The ends lost 9 bases at V and 1 base at J; junction bases unmatched: 3. The CDR3 nucleotides read TGTGCCAGCGGGACAGGGGCTTCCTACGAGCAGTACTTC. It translates to CASGTGASYEQYF.

This CDR3 is CASSVDRDNGNIQYF. CDR3 DNA sequence: TGTGCCAGCAGCGTTGACAGGGATAACGGAAACATTCAGTACTTC. V usage is TRBV9 and J usage is TRBJ2-4; 7 nucleotides align to TRBD1. J lost 6 bases, V lost 2 bases, and 8 bases had no gene match. The CDR3 totals 15 residues. Germline CDR1 is SGDLS and CDR2 is YYNGEE.

The CDR3 nucleotides read TGTGCCAGCAGCCCGCTCTTCGCGGGAGAGGCAGAGACCCAGTACTTC. Translation: CASSPLFAGEAETQYF. The J gene is TRBJ2-5, the V gene TRBV28; 7 positions agree with TRBD2. This CDR3 comprises 16 residues. The V segment lost 6 bases and the J segment 4 bases; nucleotides outside the gene matches: 14. Per germline, CDR1 MDHEN and CDR2 SYDVKM.

The rearrangement uses TRBV20-1 and TRBJ1-5; possible D gene TRBD1, 6 bases. CDR1 and CDR2 (germline): DFQATT, SNEGSKA (reference sequence). This CDR3 has 14 residues. The V end lost 1 base, the J end lost 5 bases, and 12 bases lay between the germline ends. The DNA of the CDR3 is TGCAGTGCTAGAGTAGGTCACAGGGATCAGCCCCAGCATTTT. Translated: CSARVGHRDQPQHF.

This clonotype was counted a few times. The V and J genes are TRBV29-1 and TRBJ1-1; 7 nucleotides line up with TRBD1. Per the germline V gene, CDR1 is SQVTM and CDR2 is ANQGSEA. Unmatched junction bases numbered 2, after V lost 7 bases and J lost 0 bases. CDR3 length: 12 amino acids. The chain's CDR3 is CSGGTVNTEAFF. The CDR3 DNA sequence: TGCAGCGGCGGGACAGTGAACACTGAAGCTTTCTTT.

V is TRBV12-3 or TRBV12-4 and J is TRBJ2-1, with 8 bases matching TRBD2. Trimming removed 7 bases from V and 3 bases from J; junction bases left unmatched: 8. CDR3 length: 15 amino acids. For the CDR3, the DNA is TGTGCCAGCACCATAGCGGGGTTGGGCTACAATGAGCAGTTCTTC. Its translation: CASTIAGLGYNEQFF.

On this clonotype itself: The junction and the germline gene differ at one end; a read error may be behind it. The chain is built from TRBV11-2 and TRBJ2-7; a possible D gene is TRBD2 (6 bases). From germline, CDR1 is SGHAT and CDR2 FQNNGV. This CDR3 spans 16 amino acids. The CDR3 is CASSLQELAESYEQYF. As DNA, the CDR3 is TGTGCCAGCAGCTTACAGGAACTAGCAGAATCCTACGAGCAGTACTTT.

Of note for this clonotype: One junction end does not reproduce the germline sequence, and a read error may be involved. The rearrangement links TRBV6-2 or TRBV6-3 to TRBJ2-5, with 10 bases lining up with TRBD2. In germline, CDR1 is MNHEY, CDR2 SVGEGT. There are 15 residues in the CDR3. The chain's CDR3 is CASSYSTSGRVHSFF. CDR3 nucleotide sequence: TGTGCCAGCAGTTACTCGACAAGCGGGAGGGTCCACTCCTTCTTC.

Regarding this clonotype: An end of the junction differs from the germline gene, which may be a read error. V usage is TRBV12-3 or TRBV12-4 and J usage is TRBJ1-2; 8 nucleotides line up with TRBD1. The CDR3 contains 15 residues. This CDR3 reads CASGLDQGARGGYTF. The CDR3 DNA follows: TGTGCCAGCGGTTTAGATCAGGGGGCACGGGGCGGCTACACCTTC.

This clonotype was seen only a few times. This CDR3 reads CAISEWRDSSGKQETQYF. The CDR3 DNA sequence: TGTGCCATCAGTGAATGGCGTGATAGTAGCGGGAAGCAAGAGACCCAGTACTTC. The V gene is TRBV10-3, the J gene TRBJ2-5, with 8 bases fitting TRBD2. Losses at the gene ends were 3 bases for V and 2 bases for J; bases not matched to a gene: 14. The V gene's germline CDR1 is ENHRY and CDR2 SYGVKD. The CDR3 extends over 18 amino acids.

V gene TRBV9 combines with J gene TRBJ2-7; D may match TRBD1 or TRBD2 (6 bases each). Germline assignment: CDR1 SGDLS and CDR2 YYNGEE. The CDR3 length is 14 residues. V gave up 4 bases and J gave up 2 bases, with 13 bases separating them. CDR3 nucleotides: TGTGCCAGCAGCCCGGGGGCGTCCGCCTACGAGCAGTACTTC. This sequence encodes CASSPGASAYEQYF. Based on the CDR3 plus reference TRBV9 and TRBJ2-7, the full variable domain is DSGVTQTPKHLITATGQRVTLRCSPRSGDLSVYWYQQSLDQGLQFLIQYYNGEERAKGNILERFSAQQFPDLHSELNLSSLELGDSALYFCASSPGASAYEQYFGPGTRLTVT.

Comments on this clonotype: An end of the junction differs from the germline gene, which may be a read error. This chain joins TRBV6-5 and TRBJ1-5; a weak D match, TRBD1 (5 bases). The V gene's germline CDR1 is MNHEY and CDR2 SVGAGI. CDR3 length: 15 residues. CDR3 protein: CASRGTGSSNQPQHF. DNA of the CDR3: TGTGCCAGCAGGGGGACGGGCTCTAGCAATCAACCCCAGCATTTT.

This clonotype was recorded a few times. V and J are TRBV12-3 or TRBV12-4 and TRBJ2-6, with D maybe TRBD1 (6 bases). The CDR3 totals 15 residues. V lost 5 bases, J lost 4 bases, and 12 bases lay in between. The chain's CDR3 is CASSVTGTGANVLTF. In nucleotides, the CDR3 is TGTGCCAGCAGTGTTACCGGGACAGGGGCCAACGTCCTGACTTTC.

A few counts support this clonotype. The chain couples TRBV20-1 to TRBJ2-3, with unresolved D. The CDR3 covers 11 residues. In germline, CDR1 is DFQATT, CDR2 SNEGSKA (reference sequence). The V and J ends lost 2 bases and 10 bases respectively, with 10 bases between them. This chain's CDR3 is CSARKPYPQYF. In nucleotides, the CDR3 is TGCAGTGCTAGAAAACCCTACCCGCAGTATTTT.

The rearrangement uses TRBV20-1 and TRBJ2-5; 9 bases line up with TRBD1. In germline, CDR1 is DFQATT, CDR2 SNEGSKA (reference sequence). The CDR3 extends over 17 amino acids. V lost 2 bases and J lost 1; bases outside the gene matches: 11. CDR3 nucleotide sequence: TGCAGTGCTAGACTGGGGACAGGGCTAACCTCCCAAGAGACCCAGTACTTC. Protein product: CSARLGTGLTSQETQYF.

This chain joins TRBV6-6 and TRBJ2-3; TRBD2 aligns across 7 bases. J lost 5 bases, V lost 7 bases, and 9 bases had no gene match. CDR1 and CDR2 from the germline V gene are MNHNY and SVGAGI (reference sequence). The CDR3 loop spans 14 amino acids. DNA for the CDR3: TGTGCCAGCACTCCGCGGGAGTCTTTAGATACGCAGTATTTT. Amino acids: CASTPRESLDTQYF.

This clonotype appeared a few times. The J gene is TRBJ2-5, the V gene TRBV7-9; D is perhaps TRBD2 (5 bases). Near its end, the DNA agrees better with TRBJ2-7, so the J call may be wrong. The germline V gene has CDR1 SEHNR and CDR2 FQNEAQ (reference sequence). The CDR3 spans 15 residues. CDR3 coding DNA: TGTGCCAGCAGCTCTGGGGAGACCTTCTCCTACGAGCAGTACTTC. It encodes CASSSGETFSYEQYF.

In this sample, this clonotype turned up many times. The chain couples TRBV7-9 to TRBJ1-2; 10 nucleotides match TRBD1. CDR1 SEHNR and CDR2 FQNEAQ come from the germline V gene (reference sequence). The CDR3 length is 14 residues. V dropped 6 bases and J dropped 3; count of bases not matched to a gene: 4. CDR3 amino acids: CASSSTGGHYGYTF. CDR3 coding DNA: TGTGCCAGCAGTTCGACAGGGGGCCACTATGGCTACACCTTC.

In nucleotides, the CDR3 is TGTGCCAGCAGCACCGCTAGCGGGGGGGCCATAGATACGCAGTATTTT. It translates to CASSTASGGAIDTQYF. V gene TRBV5-5 combines with J gene TRBJ2-3, with 12 bases lining up with TRBD2. With 4 bases clipped from V and 5 bases from J, the junction kept 8 bases outside the gene matches. CDR3 length: 16 amino acids. Germline V CDR1 and CDR2: SGHKS, YYEKEE (reference sequence). Full variable domain (remainder filled in from reference TRBV5-5 and TRBJ2-3): DAGVTQSPTHLIKTRGQQVTLRCSPISGHKSVSWYQQVLGQGPQFIFQYYEKEERGRGNFPDRFSARQFPNYSSELNVNALLLGDSALYLCASSTASGGAIDTQYFGPGTRLTVL.

The chain is built from TRBV20-1 and TRBJ2-7; D possibly matches TRBD1 or TRBD2 (5 bases each). With 6 bases removed from V and 1 base from J, the gap between germline ends came to 7 bases. The CDR3 has 11 amino acids. Germline values: CDR1 DFQATT, CDR2 SNEGSKA (reference sequence). The CDR3 coding sequence is TGCAGTGCAGAGGGGTCCTACGAGCAGTACTTC. Amino acid sequence: CSAEGSYEQYF.

This clonotype was observed a few times. For the CDR3, the DNA is TGTGCCAGCAGTTCGCTTCGGGGCAACTACGAGCAGTACTTC. This translates into CASSSLRGNYEQYF. V is TRBV27 and J is TRBJ2-7; D tentatively fits TRBD1 or TRBD2 (5 bases each). The CDR3 is 14 amino acids. V was cut by 4 bases and J by 3 bases, with 13 bases left in between. CDR1 MNHEY and CDR2 SMNVEV come from the germline V gene (reference sequence).

The chain combines TRBV27 with TRBJ2-5; tentatively, D is TRBD1 or TRBD2 (7 bases each). The CDR3 is made up of 14 amino acids. V was shortened by 8 bases and J by 7 bases, with 20 bases between the two germline ends. From germline, CDR1 is MNHEY and CDR2 SMNVEV (reference sequence). The CDR3 region has the DNA TGTGCCAGCGCCCTCGGGGGAGGGGGCTCGACCCAGTACTTC. Translation: CASALGGGGSTQYF.

The chain recombines TRBV20-1 with TRBJ2-7, with D perhaps TRBD1 (5 bases). CDR1 is DFQATT, CDR2 SNEGSKA, per germline (reference sequence). The CDR3 covers 14 residues. With 1 base removed from V and 4 bases from J, the gap between germline ends came to 14 bases. The chain's CDR3 is CSARGGTREYEQYF. In DNA, the CDR3 is TGCAGTGCTAGAGGGGGAACCAGGGAATACGAGCAGTACTTC.